The 27 T cell receptor beta chains below all came from one sample that was sequenced in a study of monozygotic twins with inflammatory bowel disease. Following a re-call of the 5' RACE reads, TCRdb has one entry per CDR3 protein and lacks DNA. Recorded for this sample: 350,000 to 500,000 distinct CDR3 sequences. Sequencing was done on a sample of blood. The receptors shown here come from a human donor with ulcerative colitis or Crohn's disease, or a healthy co-twin of an affected twin (not recorded which).

The rearrangement links TRBV20-1 to TRBJ2-7; with no DNA, the TCRdb D assignment of TRBD2 cannot be verified. This CDR3 has 14 amino acids. CDR1 is DFQATT, CDR2 SNEGSKA, per germline (reference sequence). CDR3: CSARHGAGHNEQYF.

The V gene is TRBV4-2, the J gene TRBJ2-1; TCRdb indicates TRBD1, and absent DNA this call remains unverified. The CDR3 is made up of 15 amino acids. CDR1 is LGHNA, CDR2 YNFKEQ, per germline. This chain's CDR3 is CASSAGTGSRYEQFF.

This chain joins TRBV12-3 or TRBV12-4 and TRBJ2-1; there is no DNA to check the TCRdb D call of TRBD2. This CDR3 region has 13 residues. This CDR3 is CASTTLGLASWVF.

The genes are TRBV7-2 and TRBJ2-7; TCRdb lists TRBD1, though no DNA is available to test this call. There are 15 residues in the CDR3. Germline V gives CDR1 SGHTA, CDR2 FQGNSA. The CDR3 sequence: CASSSSKDRAYEQYF.

The chain uses TRBV6-1 and TRBJ2-4; TCRdb names TRBD2, which stays unverified in the absence of DNA. The germline V gene encodes CDR1 MNHNS and CDR2 SASEGT. The CDR3 has 14 residues. Here the CDR3 reads CASTWGGSENIQYF.

The genes are TRBV9 and TRBJ1-2; TCRdb returns TRBD1, unconfirmable since there is no DNA. In germline, CDR1 is SGDLS, CDR2 YYNGEE. The CDR3 is made up of 15 amino acids. CDR3 sequence reads: CASSPTDRVLRGYTF.

CDR3 amino acids: CASSYPSSTTNEKLFF. J is TRBJ1-4 and V is TRBV19. The CDR3 runs 16 residues. CDR1 is LNHDA, CDR2 SQIVND, per germline (reference sequence).

The chain joins TRBV7-3 to TRBJ2-1; TCRdb's assignment of TRBD2 cannot be checked, as there is no DNA. CDR3 length: 15 amino acids. CDR1 and CDR2 from the germline V gene are SGHTA and FQGTGA. CDR3 sequence: CASSSSTGVGNEQFF.

The V gene is TRBV4-2, the J gene TRBJ2-7; TCRdb reports TRBD1, a call that lacks DNA to check it against. Germline V lookup: CDR1 LGHNA, CDR2 YNFKEQ. The CDR3 loop spans 15 amino acids. CDR3 in amino acids: CASSQDPQGSYEQYF.

This chain links TRBV29-1 with TRBJ2-7. Per the germline V gene, CDR1 is SQVTM and CDR2 is ANQGSEA. The CDR3 is 12 amino acids. CDR3 loop: CSVVDSSYEQYF.

The chain recombines TRBV2 with TRBJ2-3; the D call of TRBD1 rests on TCRdb alone, since no DNA is present to check it. CDR1 is SNHLY and CDR2 is FYNNEI in the germline V gene. The CDR3 has 16 amino acids. CDR3 amino acids: CASRAKAGESTDTQYF.

The chain is built from TRBV27 and TRBJ2-1; with no DNA, the TCRdb D assignment of TRBD2 cannot be verified. The length of the CDR3 is 17 residues. Germline V lookup: CDR1 MNHEY, CDR2 SMNVEV (reference sequence). CDR3 residues: CASSLRAGTNLDDEQFF.

The chain uses TRBV20-1 and TRBJ2-7; the TRBD2 assignment by TCRdb is unverifiable without DNA. This CDR3 region has 13 residues. Germline V gives CDR1 DFQATT, CDR2 SNEGSKA (reference sequence). The CDR3 spells CSAQGGYSYEQYF.

The chain joins TRBV20-1 to TRBJ2-3. The germline V gene encodes CDR1 DFQATT and CDR2 SNEGSKA (reference sequence). The CDR3 consists of 12 residues. The CDR3 spells CSARETTDTQYF.

The gene calls are TRBV25-1 and TRBJ2-5. The CDR3 is 13 residues long. CDR1 and CDR2 from the germline V gene are MGHDK and SYGVNS. The CDR3 sequence: CASSAMDQETQYF. Looking up the rest from reference TRBV25-1 and TRBJ2-5 gives the full variable domain: EADIYQTPRYLVIGTGKKITLECSQTMGHDKMYWYQQDPGMELHLIHYSYGVNSTEKGDLSSESTVSRIRTEHFPLTLESARPSHTSQYLCASSAMDQETQYFGPGTRLLVL.

The chain combines TRBV5-1 with TRBJ2-7; TCRdb's D call of TRBD1 is untestable without DNA. CDR1 SGHRS and CDR2 YFSETQ come from the germline V gene. The CDR3 runs 12 residues. The CDR3 protein is CASSPPGTGQYF.

The chain is built from TRBV6-6 and TRBJ1-6. The CDR3 contains 13 residues. Germline V lookup: CDR1 MNHNY, CDR2 SVGAGI (reference sequence). The CDR3: CASIKSSESPLHF.

The chain is built from TRBV20-1 and TRBJ2-7; TCRdb's D call of TRBD1 is untestable without DNA. From germline, CDR1 is DFQATT and CDR2 SNEGSKA (reference sequence). The CDR3 loop spans 14 amino acids. CDR3: CSAQLGGRSYEQYF.

J is TRBJ1-5 and V is TRBV7-9; TCRdb's D call of TRBD1 is untestable without DNA. Per the germline V gene, CDR1 is SEHNR and CDR2 is FQNEAQ (reference sequence). The CDR3 has 14 residues. The CDR3 sequence is CASSGQGASEPQHF.

The chain employs TRBV5-6 and TRBJ1-2. This CDR3 is 13 amino acids long. Germline lookup yields CDR1 SGHDT and CDR2 YYEEEE. Here the CDR3 reads CASSSRSSYGYTF.

V is TRBV2 and J is TRBJ1-6. CDR1 and CDR2 (germline): SNHLY, FYNNEI. There are 13 residues in the CDR3. The CDR3 loop reads CASSGPLNSPLHF. The full variable domain, with the rest looked up from reference TRBV2 and TRBJ1-6, is EPEVTQTPSHQVTQMGQEVILRCVPISNHLYFYWYRQILGQKVEFLVSFYNNEISEKSEIFDDQFSVERPDGSNFTLKIRSTKLEDSAMYFCASSGPLNSPLHFGNGTRLTVT.

This chain connects TRBV18 to TRBJ2-5; no DNA is available, so the TRBD1 call from TCRdb remains unchecked. This CDR3 is 12 amino acids long. From germline, CDR1 is KGHSH and CDR2 LQKENI. The CDR3 is CASSGTEETQYF.

The chain employs TRBV20-1 and TRBJ1-1; the TCRdb D gene call, TRBD1, has no DNA to confirm it. The length of the CDR3 is 13 residues. Germline lookup yields CDR1 DFQATT and CDR2 SNEGSKA (reference sequence). This CDR3 reads CSADDRVGTEAFF.

This sequence joins TRBV12-3 or TRBV12-4 and TRBJ2-2; TCRdb gives TRBD1 as the D gene, but with no DNA this cannot be confirmed. The CDR3 has 15 residues. The CDR3 here is CASSHGTGKTGELFF.

V usage is TRBV18 and J usage is TRBJ2-7; the D call from TCRdb, TRBD1, cannot be confirmed without DNA. The CDR3 is 14 amino acids. Germline V gene sequence: CDR1 KGHSH, CDR2 LQKENI. CDR3 sequence: CASSSAGTVTEQYF.

This chain joins TRBV28 and TRBJ2-7; TCRdb outputs TRBD1, but without DNA this stays unchecked. The CDR3 extends over 16 amino acids. Germline CDR1 MDHEN, CDR2 SYDVKM. CDR3 sequence: CASSSRSGTGGYEQYF. The variable domain in full, completed from reference TRBV28 and TRBJ2-7, reads DVKVTQSSRYLVKRTGEKVFLECVQDMDHENMFWYRQDPGLGLRLIYFSYDVKMKEKGDIPEGYSVSREKKERFSLILESASTNQTSMYLCASSSRSGTGGYEQYFGPGTRLTVT.

The chain is built from TRBV7-7 and TRBJ2-2; TCRdb picks TRBD2, but there is no DNA to check that call. The length of the CDR3 is 13 residues. Germline lookup yields CDR1 SSHAT and CDR2 FNYEAQ (reference sequence). The CDR3 sequence: CASSAGLAAELFF.